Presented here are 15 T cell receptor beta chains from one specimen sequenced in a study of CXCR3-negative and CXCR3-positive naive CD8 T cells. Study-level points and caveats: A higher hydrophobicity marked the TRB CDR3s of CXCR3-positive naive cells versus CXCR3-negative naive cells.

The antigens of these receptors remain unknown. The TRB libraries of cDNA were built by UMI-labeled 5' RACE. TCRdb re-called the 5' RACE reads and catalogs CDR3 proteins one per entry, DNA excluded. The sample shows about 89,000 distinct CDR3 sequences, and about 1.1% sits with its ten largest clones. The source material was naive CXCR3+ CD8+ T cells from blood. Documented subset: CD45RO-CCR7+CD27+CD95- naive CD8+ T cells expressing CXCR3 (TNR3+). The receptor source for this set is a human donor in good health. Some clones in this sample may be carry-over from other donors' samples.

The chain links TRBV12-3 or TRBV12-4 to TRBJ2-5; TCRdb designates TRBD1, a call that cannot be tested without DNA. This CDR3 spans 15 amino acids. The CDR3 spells CASSFPGLSRETQYF.

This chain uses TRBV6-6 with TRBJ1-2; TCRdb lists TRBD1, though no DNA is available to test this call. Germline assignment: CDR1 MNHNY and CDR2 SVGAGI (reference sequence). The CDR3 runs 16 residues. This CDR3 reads CASSYLLMTGGYGYTF.

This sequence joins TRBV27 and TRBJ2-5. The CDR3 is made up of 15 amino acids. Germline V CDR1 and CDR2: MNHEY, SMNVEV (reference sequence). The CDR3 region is CASSLSGEKGETQYF.

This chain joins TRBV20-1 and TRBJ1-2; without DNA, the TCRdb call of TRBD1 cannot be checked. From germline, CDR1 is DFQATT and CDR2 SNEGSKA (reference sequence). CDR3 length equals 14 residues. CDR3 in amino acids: CSARDPGQNYGYTF.

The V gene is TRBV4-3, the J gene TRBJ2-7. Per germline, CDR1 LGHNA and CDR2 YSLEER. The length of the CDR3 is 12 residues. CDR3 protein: CASSQDRHEQYF.

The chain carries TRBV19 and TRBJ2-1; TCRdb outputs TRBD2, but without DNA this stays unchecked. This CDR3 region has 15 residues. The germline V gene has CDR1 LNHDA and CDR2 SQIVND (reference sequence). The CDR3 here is CASSYSGGPYNEQFF.

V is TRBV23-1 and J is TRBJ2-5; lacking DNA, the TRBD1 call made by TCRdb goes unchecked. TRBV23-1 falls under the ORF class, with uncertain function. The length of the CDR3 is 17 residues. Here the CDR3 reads CASSQSMGRVLRETQYF.

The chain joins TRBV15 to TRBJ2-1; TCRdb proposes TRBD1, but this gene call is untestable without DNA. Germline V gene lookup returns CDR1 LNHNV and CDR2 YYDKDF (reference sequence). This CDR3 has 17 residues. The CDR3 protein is CATSKLNREVGYNEQFF.

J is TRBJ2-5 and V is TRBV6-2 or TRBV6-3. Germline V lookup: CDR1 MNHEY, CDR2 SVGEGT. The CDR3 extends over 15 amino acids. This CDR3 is CASKFIPETGETQYF.

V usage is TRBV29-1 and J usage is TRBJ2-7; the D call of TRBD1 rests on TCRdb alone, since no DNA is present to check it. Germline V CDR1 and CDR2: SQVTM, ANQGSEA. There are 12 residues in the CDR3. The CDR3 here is CSAGQGANEQYF.

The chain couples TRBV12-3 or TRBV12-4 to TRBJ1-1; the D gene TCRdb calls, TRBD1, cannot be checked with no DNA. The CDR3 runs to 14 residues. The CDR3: CASSFPGGSTEAFF.

The CDR3 protein is CASSLWSSNQPQHF. The J gene is TRBJ1-5, the V gene TRBV5-5. Looked up from germline, CDR1 is SGHKS and CDR2 is YYEKEE (reference sequence). The CDR3 is 14 residues long.

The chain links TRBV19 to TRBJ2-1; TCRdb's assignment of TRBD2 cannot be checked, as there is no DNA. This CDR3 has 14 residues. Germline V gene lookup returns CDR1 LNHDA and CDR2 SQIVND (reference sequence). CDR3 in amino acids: CASSLASSYNEQFF.

Here the CDR3 reads CASRGTGQGTYEQYF. The genes are TRBV13 and TRBJ2-7; as DNA is missing, the TRBD1 call by TCRdb cannot be tested. This CDR3 is 15 amino acids long. In germline, CDR1 is PRHDT, CDR2 FYEKMQ (reference sequence).

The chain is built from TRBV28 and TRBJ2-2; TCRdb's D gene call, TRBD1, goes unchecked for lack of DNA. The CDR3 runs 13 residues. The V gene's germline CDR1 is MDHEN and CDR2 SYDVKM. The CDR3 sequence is CASSLWGPGELFF.